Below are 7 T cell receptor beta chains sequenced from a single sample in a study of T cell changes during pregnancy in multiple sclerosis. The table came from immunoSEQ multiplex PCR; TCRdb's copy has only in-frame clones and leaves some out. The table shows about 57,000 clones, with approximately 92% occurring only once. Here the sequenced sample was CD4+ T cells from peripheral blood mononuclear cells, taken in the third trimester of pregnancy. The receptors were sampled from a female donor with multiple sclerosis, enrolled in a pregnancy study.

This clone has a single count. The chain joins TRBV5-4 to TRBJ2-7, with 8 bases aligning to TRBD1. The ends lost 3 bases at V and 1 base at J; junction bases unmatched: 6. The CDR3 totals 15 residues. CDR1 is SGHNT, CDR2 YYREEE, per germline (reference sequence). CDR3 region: CASSSRRQGSYEQYF. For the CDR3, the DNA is TGTGCCAGCAGCTCCCGGAGACAGGGGTCCTACGAGCAGTACTTC.

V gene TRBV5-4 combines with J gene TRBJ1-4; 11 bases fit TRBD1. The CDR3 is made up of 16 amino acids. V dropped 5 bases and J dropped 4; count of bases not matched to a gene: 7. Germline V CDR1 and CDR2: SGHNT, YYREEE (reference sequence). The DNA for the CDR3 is TGTGCCAGCAGACGGACAGGGGGCGTCGATAATGAAAAACTGTTTTTT. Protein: CASRRTGGVDNEKLFF.

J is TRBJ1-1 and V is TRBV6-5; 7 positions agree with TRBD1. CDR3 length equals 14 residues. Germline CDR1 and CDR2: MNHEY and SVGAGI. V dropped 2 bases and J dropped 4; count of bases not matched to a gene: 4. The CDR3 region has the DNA TGTGCCAGCAGTTACAACAGGGGAATCACTGAAGCTTTCTTT. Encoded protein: CASSYNRGITEAFF.

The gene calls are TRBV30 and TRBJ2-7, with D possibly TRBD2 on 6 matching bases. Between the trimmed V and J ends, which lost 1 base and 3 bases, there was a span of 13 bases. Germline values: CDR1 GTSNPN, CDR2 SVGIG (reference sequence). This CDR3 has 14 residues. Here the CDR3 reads CAWSAGAGFYEQYF. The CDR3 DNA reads TGTGCCTGGAGTGCCGGGGCGGGGTTCTACGAGCAGTACTTC.

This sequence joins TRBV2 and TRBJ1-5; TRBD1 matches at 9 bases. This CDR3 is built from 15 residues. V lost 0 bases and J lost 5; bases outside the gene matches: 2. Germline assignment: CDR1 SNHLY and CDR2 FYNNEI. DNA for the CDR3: TGTGCCAGCAGTGAAGCCGGGACAGGGTATCAGCCCCAGCATTTT. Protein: CASSEAGTGYQPQHF.

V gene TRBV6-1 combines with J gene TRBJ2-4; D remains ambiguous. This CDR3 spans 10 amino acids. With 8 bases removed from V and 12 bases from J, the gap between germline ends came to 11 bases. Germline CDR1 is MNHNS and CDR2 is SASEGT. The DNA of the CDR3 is TGTGCCAGCGGCGAGACAAATCAGTACTTC. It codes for CASGETNQYF.

The chain's CDR3 is CASSQDRQGDEKLFF. The DNA for the CDR3 is TGTGCCAGCAGCCAAGACCGGCAGGGGGATGAAAAACTGTTTTTT. The chain employs TRBV4-2 and TRBJ1-4, with 7 bases lining up with TRBD1. CDR1 is LGHNA, CDR2 YNFKEQ, per germline. This CDR3 has 15 amino acids. The V and J ends lost 0 bases and 6 bases, in that order; junction bases with no gene match: 4.